This TCR beta chain was observed in a study of Ad26.COV2.S vaccination and SARS-CoV-2 variants. Study information: Recipients of Ad26.COV2.S got it intramuscularly, once or twice 56 days apart.

TCRdb's table, derived via immunoSEQ multiplex PCR, lists solely in-frame clones and lacks some. The sample has about 350,000 clones, 70% to 90% seen once. Germline lookup yields CDR1 ENHRY and CDR2 SYGVKD. CDR3 length: 16 residues. Trimming took 3 bases from V and 4 from J; bases not matched to a gene: 9. The sample's treatment: about 20 received Ad26.COV2.S at low or high dose, single or two shots; about 5 received placebo; per-sample allocation not given. It was on day 63 after the first vaccine or placebo injection that samples were taken. V usage is TRBV10-3 and J usage is TRBJ1-5; TRBD1 matches at 7 bases. The clonotype comes from a person aged 18-60 years who received the Ad26.COV2.S COVID-19 vaccine or a placebo. Sequencing used peripheral blood, obtained in a trial of Ad26.COV2.S vaccine versus placebo. The CDR3, as DNA: TGTGCCATCAGTGACGCTAGGGACAGAACGAATCAGCCCCAGCATTTT. Its protein is CAISDARDRTNQPQHF.